What follows are 20 T cell receptor beta chains derived from one specimen sequenced in a study of tumor and adjacent non-tumor tissue in lung cancer. TCRbeta libraries were built with three rounds of nested PCR, modified from ARM-PCR. TCRdb re-derived calls from the multiplex PCR reads in MiXCR, one entry per CDR3 protein. The data contain 60,000 to 70,000 distinct CDR3 sequences, more than 75% of them singletons. RNA was extracted from bulk tissue without any cell sorting. More than 3 cm separated this lung sample from the edge of the tumor. Sequencing input: distant non-tumor lung tissue. These receptors originate from a man in his 60s with non-small cell lung cancer.

The J gene is TRBJ1-6, the V gene TRBV4-1; 7 bases map to TRBD1. Germline loops: CDR1 MGHRA, CDR2 YSYEKL. With 4 bases clipped from V and 9 bases from J, the junction kept 3 bases outside the gene matches. This CDR3 is built from 13 residues. The CDR3 reads CASSPDRVSPLHF. DNA for the CDR3: TGCGCCAGCAGCCCCGACAGGGTTTCACCCCTCCACTTT.

This clonotype was found once. An end of the junction does not agree with germline; a read error may underlie this. The V and J genes are TRBV28 and TRBJ2-7; D perhaps matches TRBD1 (5 bases). This CDR3 is built from 17 residues. CDR1 and CDR2 (germline): MDHEN, SYDVKM. In DNA, the CDR3 is TGTGCCAGCAATACTGGACATATTAGACGGAACTCCTACGAGCGGTACTTC. This encodes CASNTGHIRRNSYERYF.

Points on this clonotype: This may be a read error, as it is one base from a much larger clone. The CDR3 sequence is CAISLAFQGEEQYF. For the CDR3, the DNA is TGTGCCATCAGCTTAGCGTTCCAGGGAGAAGAGCAGTACTTC. The chain employs TRBV7-9 and TRBJ2-7; D tentatively reads TRBD1 or TRBD2 (5 bases each). CDR1 and CDR2 (germline): SEHNR, FQNEAQ (reference sequence). The CDR3 runs 14 residues. The variable domain in full, with the rest retrieved from reference TRBV7-9 and TRBJ2-7, is DTGVSQNPRHKITKRGQNVTFRCDPISEHNRLYWYRQTLGQGPEFLTYFQNEAQLEKSRLLSDRFSAERPKGSFSTLEIQRTEQGDSAMYLCAISLAFQGEEQYFGPGTRLTVT.

In its sample, this clonotype was seen a few times. The V and J genes are TRBV11-3 and TRBJ2-3; no definite D call. The germline gives CDR1 SGHNT, CDR2 YENEEA. Between the trimmed V and J ends, which lost 1 base and 1 base, there was a span of 6 bases. The CDR3 spans 14 residues. The CDR3 nucleotides read TGTGCCAGCAGCTTAGTGACGGGCACAGATACGCAGTATTTT. It yields the protein CASSLVTGTDTQYF.

A word on this clonotype: Germline and junction disagree at one end, which may indicate a read error. The V gene is TRBV6-6, the J gene TRBJ2-7; D is possibly TRBD1 (5 bases). The CDR3 consists of 11 residues. Germline CDR1 and CDR2: MNHNY and SVGAGI (reference sequence). CDR3 residues: CASSDSYEQHF. In DNA, the CDR3 is TGTGCCAGCAGCGACAGCTATGAGCAGCACTTC.

Remarks on this clonotype: This is likely a read error, given that the CDR3 carries no conserved phenylalanine or tryptophan at its end. V usage is TRBV7-9 and J usage is TRBJ2-3; 14 nucleotides agree with TRBD2. The CDR3 totals 16 residues. Germline CDR1 SEHNR, CDR2 FQNEAQ (reference sequence). V was clipped by 4 bases and J by 8 bases; unmatched bases: 8. Here the CDR3 reads CASSYGTSGRLVTQYV. For the CDR3, the DNA is TGTGCCAGCAGCTACGGGACTAGCGGGAGACTTGTTACGCAGTATGTT.

This clonotype was detected only a few times. This may be a read error, as it is one base from a much larger clone. The CDR3 DNA is TGCGCCAGCAGCTTTATCTCGGACAGGGGGACCACTGAAGCTTTCTTT. It encodes CASSFISDRGTTEAFF. The V call is TRBV5-1, the J call TRBJ1-1, with TRBD1 identical over 10 bases. The CDR3 contains 16 residues. V lost 2 bases and J lost 4; bases outside the gene matches: 8. Per germline, CDR1 SGHRS and CDR2 YFSETQ.

This clonotype occurred once. A much larger clone is a single base away; this may be a read error. The CDR3 region is CASSQGTALAPWYNEQFF. As DNA, the CDR3 is TGTGCCAGCAGCCAAGGTACGGCACTAGCCCCCTGGTACAATGAGCAGTTCTTC. This chain connects TRBV14 to TRBJ2-1, with D perhaps TRBD2 (6 bases). CDR3 length equals 18 residues. Trimming removed 1 base from V and 4 bases from J, with 20 bases in between. CDR1 and CDR2 from the germline V gene are SGHDN and FVKESK. Looking up the rest from reference TRBV14 and TRBJ2-1 gives the full variable domain: EAGVTQFPSHSVIEKGQTVTLRCDPISGHDNLYWYRRVMGKEIKFLLHFVKESKQDESGMPNNRFLAERTGGTYSTLKVQPAELEDSGVYFCASSQGTALAPWYNEQFFGPGTRLTVL.

This clonotype showed up many times. The chain uses TRBV12-3 or TRBV12-4 and TRBJ2-7; 7 nucleotides align to TRBD2. The CDR3 loop spans 15 amino acids. Trimming at V came to 6 bases and at J to 7 bases, leaving 15 bases not matched to a gene. The CDR3 here is CASSQSGAGDGEQYF. CDR3 sequence (DNA): TGTGCCAGCAGCCAATCCGGCGCGGGAGATGGTGAGCAGTACTTC.

Details on this clonotype: One end of the junction fails to match germline, which may point to a read error. V and J are TRBV29-1 and TRBJ2-2; TRBD1 matches at 7 bases. The germline V gene has CDR1 SQVTM and CDR2 ANQGSEA. This CDR3 comprises 14 residues. Written as DNA, the CDR3 is TGCAGCGTCGCCACAGGGGATAACGCCGGGGAGCTGGTTTTT. It is translated as CSVATGDNAGELVF.

The V and J genes are TRBV4-1 and TRBJ1-6, with D possibly matching TRBD1 (5 bases). The length of the CDR3 is 15 residues. CDR1 is MGHRA and CDR2 is YSYEKL in the germline V gene. The germline V and J ends were trimmed by 0 bases and 16 bases, with 19 bases remaining between them. CDR3 protein: CASSQEGTYRLPLHF. The DNA for the CDR3 is TGCGCCAGCAGCCAAGAAGGGACTTACCGTCTACCTCTCCACTTT.

Concerning this clonotype itself: One junction end does not reproduce the germline sequence, and a read error may be involved. The V gene is TRBV14, the J gene TRBJ2-5; 14 bases line up with TRBD2. Germline V gives CDR1 SGHDN, CDR2 FVKESK. This CDR3 contains 16 residues. CDR3 sequence: CTSSCWTSGRQETQYF. The CDR3 bases are TGTACCAGCAGTTGCTGGACTAGCGGGAGGCAAGAGACCCAGTACTTC.

With respect to this clonotype: A read error is likely, as this CDR3 ends without the conserved phenylalanine or tryptophan. The chain recombines TRBV11-1 with TRBJ2-1, with TRBD2 identical over 7 bases. This CDR3 spans 16 amino acids. Per germline, CDR1 SGHAT and CDR2 FQDESV (reference sequence). In DNA form, the CDR3 reads TGTACCAGCAGCTCCTCTTTCGGGGGGACCTACGATGAGCAGTTCTTA. This encodes CTSSSSFGGTYDEQFL.

This clonotype was found once. Given the absence of the conserved phenylalanine or tryptophan at the CDR3 end, a read error is likely. The chain joins TRBV5-1 to TRBJ2-5; TRBD2 agrees at 8 bases. The trim removed 3 bases at V and 4 bases at J, leaving 8 bases unmatched. Germline loops: CDR1 SGHRS, CDR2 YFSETQ. The CDR3 runs to 15 residues. The CDR3 loop reads CASSSSAGLGETQYS. DNA of the CDR3: TGCGCCAGCAGCTCCAGTGCGGGACTAGGAGAGACCCAGTACTCC.

Points on this clonotype: Germline is not matched at one junction end, which may reflect a read error. The J gene is TRBJ1-5, the V gene TRBV29-1; 9 bases are a match to TRBD1. The CDR3 loop spans 14 amino acids. Germline V gene lookup returns CDR1 SQVTM and CDR2 ANQGSEA. The CDR3 DNA follows: TGCAGCGTTCTAGGACAGGGGAAAGTCCATCCCCAGCGTTTT. Translated, it gives CSVLGQGKVHPQRF. Together with reference TRBV29-1 and TRBJ1-5, the CDR3 gives the full variable domain: SAVISQKPSRDICQRGTSLTIQCQVDSQVTMMFWYRQQPGQSLTLIATANQGSEATYESGFVIDKFPISRPNLTFSTLTVSNMSPEDSSIYLCSVLGQGKVHPQRFGDGTRLSIL.

The CDR3 reads CASSLTEDRLHNEQFF. The CDR3, as DNA: TGTGCCAGCAGCTTGACGGAGGACAGGTTGCACAATGAGCAGTTCTTC. This chain connects TRBV5-6 to TRBJ2-1; 7 bases match TRBD1. The CDR3 consists of 16 residues. Trimming at V came to 1 base and at J to 5 bases, leaving 9 bases not matched to a gene. CDR1 SGHDT and CDR2 YYEEEE come from the germline V gene.

Worth noting for this clonotype: The junction differs from germline at one of its ends, possibly a read error. The J gene is TRBJ2-7, the V gene TRBV10-3, with D unresolved. This CDR3 contains 15 residues. Germline assignment: CDR1 ENHRY and CDR2 SYGVKD. CDR3 in DNA: TGTGTCATCAGTGAGTCTACGGCTAACTCCTACGAGCAGTACTTC. Protein sequence: CVISESTANSYEQYF.

Notes on this clonotype: Compared with germline, one end of the junction differs, possibly owing to a read error. J is TRBJ2-7 and V is TRBV9; TRBD1 agrees at 11 bases. Germline lookup yields CDR1 SGDLS and CDR2 YYNGEE. The CDR3 is made up of 14 amino acids. Here the CDR3 DNA reads TGTGCCAGCAGCCAAGGACAGGGGGCATACGGGCAGTACTTC. The encoded protein is CASSQGQGAYGQYF.

Details on this clonotype: A read error may be the cause here, since a much bigger clone is one base away. This chain connects TRBV7-9 to TRBJ2-1; weak D call: TRBD1 (6 bases). This CDR3 spans 13 amino acids. Trimming cost V 5 bases and J 12 bases, with 17 bases left between them. Germline loops: CDR1 SEHNR, CDR2 FQNEAQ (reference sequence). CDR3 DNA: TGTGCCAGCAGCGCCAACGGCCTACAGGGGCAGTTCTTC. Translation: CASSANGLQGQFF.

This chain links TRBV6-2 or TRBV6-3 with TRBJ2-7; 12 bases match TRBD2. Germline CDR1 reads MNHEY; CDR2 reads SVGEGT. V lost 8 bases and J lost 6; bases outside the gene matches: 11. There are 15 residues in the CDR3. Written as DNA, the CDR3 is TGTGCCAGCGGGTCGACTAGCGGGAGTGTCTGCGAGCAGTACTTC. Translated: CASGSTSGSVCEQYF.